Listed below are T cell receptor beta chains from one sample, sequenced in a study of response to subunit inactivated influenza vaccine. TCRdb passed the RT-PCR reads through MiXCR, listing each CDR3 protein once. The profile shows about 480,000 distinct CDR3 sequences, 25% of them singletons. The sequenced sample was CD4+ T cells sorted from PBMCs, obtained less than 6 days after vaccination. All receptors come from a man aged 45-65 years who received an inactivated influenza vaccine. Each CDR3 is given with its conserved first and last residue. A D gene is named only where the DNA matches it firmly. Size is stated for part of the rows, as once, few or many counts, or as a class when the clone is expanded.

v_call	clone_size	j_call	d_call	cdr3_aa	cdr3_nt
TRBV24-1	NA	TRBJ2-7	TRBD1	CATSGRTGDQYF	TGTGCCACCAGTGGAAGGACAGGGGATCAGTACTTC
TRBV5-6	few	TRBJ2-5	NA	CASSLRTPQETQYF	TGTGCCAGCAGCCTGCGGACGCCTCAAGAGACCCAGTACTTC
TRBV18	few	TRBJ1-2	NA	CASSPSGNYGYTF	TGTGCCAGCTCACCCTCAGGGAACTATGGCTACACCTTC
TRBV5-1	NA	TRBJ2-1	TRBD1	CASSSGQNTYNEQFF	TGCGCCAGCAGCTCGGGACAGAATACCTACAATGAGCAGTTCTTC
TRBV5-1	NA	TRBJ2-7	TRBD2	CASSSSGRAPYEQYF	TGCGCCAGCAGCAGTAGCGGGAGGGCCCCCTACGAGCAGTACTTC
TRBV20-1	few	TRBJ2-3	NA	CSARAGTVGTGTQYF	TGCAGTGCTAGGGCTGGGACCGTTGGAACGGGTACGCAGTATTTT
TRBV4-2	NA	TRBJ1-1	TRBD1	CASSQGADRANTEAFF	TGTGCCAGCAGCCAAGGGGCGGACAGGGCCAACACTGAAGCTTTCTTT
TRBV11-2	NA	TRBJ2-5	NA	CASSLSQTETQYF	TGTGCCAGCAGCTTAAGCCAGACGGAGACCCAGTACTTC
TRBV12-3/TRBV12-4	few	TRBJ2-5	TRBD1	CASRSLGQGKTQYF	TGTGCCAGCAGGTCGCTCGGACAGGGGAAAACCCAGTACTTC
TRBV6-2/TRBV6-3	few	TRBJ1-1	NA	CASSYETGGKLNTEAFF	TGTGCCAGCAGTTACGAGACGGGGGGGAAGCTGAACACTGAAGCTTTCTTT
TRBV20-1	few	TRBJ2-7	NA	CSAPTIGKYEQYF	TGCAGTGCTCCGACTATCGGGAAATACGAGCAGTACTTC
TRBV6-5	NA	TRBJ2-1	NA	CASSYGAQMEQFF	TGTGCCAGCAGTTACGGGGCTCAAATGGAGCAGTTCTTC
TRBV5-1	NA	TRBJ2-1	NA	CASSLDLASNEQFF	TGCGCCAGCAGCCTAGATCTAGCATCAAATGAGCAGTTCTTC
TRBV29-1	few	TRBJ2-7	NA	CSWGTRGEQYF	TGCAGCTGGGGGACCCGCGGCGAGCAGTACTTC
TRBV12-3/TRBV12-4	once	TRBJ2-3	TRBD2	CASGRAGFTDTQYF	TGTGCCAGCGGCCGAGCGGGATTCACAGATACGCAGTATTTT
TRBV12-3/TRBV12-4	few	TRBJ2-1	TRBD2	CASSPGTSGFNEQFF	TGTGCCAGCAGTCCCGGGACTAGCGGCTTTAATGAGCAGTTCTTC
TRBV4-3	once	TRBJ2-7	TRBD1	CASSQVADRGTPYPYEQYF	TGCGCCAGCAGCCAAGTTGCCGACAGGGGGACACCTTATCCCTACGAGCAGTACTTC
TRBV7-2	few	TRBJ2-5	NA	CASSLSRARAQYF	TGTGCCAGCAGCTTATCAAGGGCTCGGGCCCAGTACTTC
TRBV3-1	NA	TRBJ1-4	NA	CASSQKSSLREKLFF	TGTGCCAGCAGCCAAAAATCGAGTCTACGTGAAAAACTGTTTTTT
TRBV7-2	once	TRBJ2-1	NA	CASSLVEGSYNEQFF	TGTGCCAGCAGCTTAGTCGAGGGCTCCTACAATGAGCAGTTCTTC
TRBV28	NA	TRBJ2-7	TRBD1	CASSPAGQGPLEQYF	TGTGCCAGCAGCCCAGCGGGACAGGGCCCCCTCGAGCAGTACTTC
TRBV20-1	few	TRBJ1-5	NA	CSARRQGAGPQHF	TGCAGTGCTAGAAGGCAGGGAGCGGGGCCCCAGCATTTT
TRBV7-2	NA	TRBJ1-2	NA	CASSNGQTLLRGYTF	TGTGCCAGCAGCAACGGACAGACCCTTTTGAGGGGCTACACCTTC
TRBV4-2	NA	TRBJ1-5	NA	CASSRAPDDQPQHF	TGTGCCAGCAGTAGAGCTCCGGACGACCAGCCCCAGCATTTT
TRBV27	once	TRBJ2-3	TRBD2	CASSSRTRSDTQYF	TGTGCCAGCAGTTCCCGGACTAGATCAGATACGCAGTATTTT
TRBV12-3/TRBV12-4	NA	TRBJ2-7	NA	CASSLRTVGNEQYF	TGTGCCAGCAGTTTAAGGACAGTAGGAAACGAGCAGTACTTC
TRBV7-9	NA	TRBJ2-3	TRBD2	CASSFSGLVRDTQYF	TGTGCCAGCAGCTTCTCGGGACTAGTAAGAGATACGCAGTATTTT
TRBV29-1	few	TRBJ2-5	NA	CSVRGAGESLETQYF	TGCAGCGTGAGGGGCGCAGGGGAGTCGTTGGAGACCCAGTACTTC
TRBV20-1	NA	TRBJ2-3	NA	CSAQNLYTDTQYF	TGCAGTGCTCAGAACCTATACACAGATACGCAGTATTTT
TRBV11-3	NA	TRBJ2-3	NA	CASSLEGRGGDTQYF	TGTGCCAGCAGCTTAGAAGGCAGGGGAGGAGATACGCAGTATTTT
TRBV7-2	NA	TRBJ2-2	NA	CASSPAGLSNTGELFF	TGTGCCAGCAGCCCTGCTGGCCTGTCGAACACCGGGGAGCTGTTTTTT
TRBV6-5	NA	TRBJ2-7	NA	CASSYSSGLYEQYF	TGTGCCAGCAGTTACTCATCGGGCCTTTACGAGCAGTACTTC
TRBV20-1	NA	TRBJ1-1	NA	CSASSGTFAFF	TGCAGTGCTAGCTCCGGGACTTTTGCTTTCTTT
TRBV7-8	NA	TRBJ2-1	TRBD1	CASSLKTGSYNEQFF	TGTGCCAGCAGCTTAAAGACAGGGAGTTACAATGAGCAGTTCTTC
TRBV7-2	NA	TRBJ2-7	NA	CGSSLRSRTMGEQYF	TGTGGCAGCAGCTTAAGATCGAGGACAATGGGCGAGCAGTACTTC
TRBV5-1	many	TRBJ2-7	NA	CASSLGGTYSYEQYF	TGCGCCAGCAGCTTGGGCGGGACCTACTCCTACGAGCAGTACTTC
TRBV20-1	few	TRBJ2-2	TRBD2	CSAREAGKWDTGELFF	TGCAGTGCTAGAGAAGCGGGGAAGTGGGACACCGGGGAGCTGTTTTTT
TRBV20-1	few	TRBJ2-7	TRBD2	CSALTSGGYEQYF	TGCAGTGCCCTGACTAGCGGCGGGTACGAGCAGTACTTC
TRBV29-1	NA	TRBJ2-3	NA	CSVQLGQPGDTQYF	TGCAGCGTGCAACTGGGCCAACCCGGGGATACGCAGTATTTT
TRBV20-1	few	TRBJ2-7	TRBD1	CSARDLQGRTGKNEQYF	TGCAGTGCTAGAGATCTCCAAGGTCGGACAGGGAAAAACGAGCAGTACTTC
TRBV7-2	many	TRBJ2-7	NA	CASSFDRNYEQYF	TGTGCCAGCAGCTTCGACAGAAACTACGAGCAGTACTTC
TRBV7-2	few	TRBJ1-5	NA	CASSLAFGRDQPQHF	TGTGCCAGCAGCTTAGCGTTCGGTAGGGATCAGCCCCAGCATTTT
TRBV5-8	NA	TRBJ2-1	TRBD2	CASSLIAGLRDEQFF	TGTGCCAGCAGCTTAATAGCGGGCCTAAGGGATGAGCAGTTCTTC
TRBV30	many	TRBJ1-5	TRBD1	CAWRAGQPNQPQHF	TGTGCCTGGAGAGCGGGACAGCCGAATCAGCCCCAGCATTTT
TRBV6-1	NA	TRBJ1-4	NA	CASSTRSFNEKLFF	TGTGCCAGCTCGACCCGCAGCTTTAATGAAAAACTGTTTTTT
TRBV20-1	few	TRBJ2-2	NA	CSARPRETNTGELFF	TGCAGTGCTCGCCCACGGGAAACGAACACCGGGGAGCTGTTTTTT
TRBV15	NA	TRBJ2-7	TRBD1	CATSGRQGYSHEQYF	TGTGCCACCAGCGGTAGACAGGGTTATTCCCACGAGCAGTACTTC
TRBV11-2	NA	TRBJ1-6	NA	CASTYSLSSPLHF	TGTGCCAGCACGTACAGCCTCAGTTCACCCCTCCACTTT
TRBV7-9	NA	TRBJ1-4	NA	CATSEGPNEKLFF	TGTGCCACAAGCGAGGGCCCTAATGAAAAACTGTTTTTT
TRBV5-5	NA	TRBJ2-7	TRBD1	CASSLEATGGIEQYF	TGTGCCAGCAGCTTGGAGGCCACAGGGGGCATCGAGCAGTACTTC